This entry lists 2 T cell receptor beta chains sequenced from one sample in a study of T cells in Graves' hyperthyroidism and ophthalmopathy (dated by TCRdb to about 2019). Libraries were constructed by multiplex PCR. The instrument was an Illumina HiSeq 2000. The TCR beta CDR3 regions were amplified from RNA transcripts. For the first round of RT-PCR on the TCR CDR3, the HTBI primer set was used together with the Qiagen OneStep RT-PCR kit. TCRdb trimmed public reads at Q25 via fastp, called clones via MiXCR and kept in-frame beta chains. Entries are consolidated by CDR3 protein sequence, retaining the most common genes and DNA. This sample lists approximately 590,000 distinct CDR3 sequences; less than 20% were detected once. Of the sample, around 7.3% is held by the ten largest clones. Specimen: blood. All receptors derive from a woman aged 25 to 39 with Graves' hyperthyroidism.

In its sample, this clonotype was seen many times. The rearrangement links TRBV20-1 to TRBJ2-5, with a possible D match to TRBD2 (6 bases). V was pared by 0 bases and J by 1 base, with 9 bases between. The CDR3 loop spans 14 amino acids. Per the germline V gene, CDR1 is DFQATT and CDR2 is SNEGSKA (reference sequence). The CDR3 DNA sequence: TGCAGTGCTAGAGATCGGACTATCCAAGAGACCCAGTACTTC. It codes for CSARDRTIQETQYF.

V is TRBV24-1 and J is TRBJ1-5; TRBD1 matches 7 bases. V lost 4 bases, J lost 4 bases, and 6 bases stayed unmatched. Germline CDR1 reads KGHDR; CDR2 reads SFDVKD. This CDR3 spans 15 amino acids. The CDR3 DNA reads TGTGCCACCAGTGACACACAGGGGACTAATCAGCCCCAGCATTTT. It yields the protein CATSDTQGTNQPQHF.